This T cell receptor beta chain emerged from a study of CD8+ T cells in alopecia areata. cDNA prepared by RNA extraction and subsequent reverse transcription served as the template for sequencing. Sequenced by immunoSEQ multiplex PCR; TCRdb stores in-frame clones only, minus some. The data contain roughly 120,000 clones, 30% to 40% of them singletons. The sample was CD4+ T cells sorted from blood. This sequence originates from a human donor with alopecia areata.

CDR3 sequence: CAWSGGGETQYF. CDR3 DNA sequence: TGTGCCTGGAGCGGGGGAGGAGAGACCCAGTACTTC. This sequence joins TRBV30 and TRBJ2-5; tentative D call: TRBD2 (6 bases). Germline loops: CDR1 GTSNPN, CDR2 SVGIG (reference sequence). The CDR3 is 12 amino acids. V lost 3 bases, J lost 4 bases, and 9 bases lay in between.